This T cell receptor beta chain was captured by sequencing in a study of cytomegalovirus exposure and HLA in healthy donors. Study observations and caveats: Specific recognition of CMV antigens was confirmed in vitro for a few chains (all CMV-associated). The study designated around 150 TCR beta chains cytomegalovirus-associated. Cytomegalovirus status was reportedly diagnosed by the classifier with high sensitivity and specificity.

The donors were in the roughly 130-subject validation cohort, distinct from the roughly 700-subject first cohort. About this clone itself: The target antigen is unknown.

Measured with immunoSEQ multiplex PCR; TCRdb has only the in-frame clones, and not every one. The table has under 95,000 clones, around 94% seen once; the top ten hold roughly 3.3%. Sequenced input: PBMCs. This clonotype originated in a woman between 18 and 29 years old in good health and CMV-seropositive.

The CDR3 protein is CASNSAYEQYF. In DNA, the CDR3 is TGTGCCAGCAACTCGGCCTACGAGCAGTACTTC. V and J are TRBV28 and TRBJ2-7; D remains ambiguous. Per germline, CDR1 MDHEN and CDR2 SYDVKM. V was pared by 7 bases and J by 2 bases, with 6 bases between. CDR3 size: 11 residues.